Listed here is a single TCR beta chain. There are many counts of this clonotype. Its antigen has not been determined. Per-base quality was not reported, and no clone a single base away is much larger than it. Trimming removed 1 base from V and 5 bases from J; the gene matches leave 9 bases unexplained. Taken from the germline V gene, the CDR1 and CDR2 loops are SQVTM and ANQGSEA. The CDR3 measures 15 amino acids from cysteine to phenylalanine. Only CDR3 DNA remains: 45 bases, in frame from the first base. The source of the sample is a study of T-cell reconstitution after alpha-beta-depleted transplantation in children listed by TCRdb under 2016. In the study overall: T-cell immune reconstitution after TCRalphabeta/CD19-depleted allogeneic hematopoietic cell transplantation in children was quantitatively tracked in the study by means of TCR repertoire profiling. Findings and caveats that apply to the study as a whole: The frequencies of hyperexpanded clones fell over the following months, and after one year, T-cell counts and TCRbeta diversity were mostly attributed to newly produced T cells. The apparently early alphabetaT-cell count recovery about two months after transplant was reportedly dependent on only several hundred rapidly expanded clones derived from non-depleted graft cells. In some patients, the high TCRbeta diversity seen at day 60 was put down to recipient T cells and intrathymic progenitors that had survived conditioning.

Reading the label with the study, this specimen's treatment or condition is: allogeneic hematopoietic cell transplantation with graft depleted of TCRalphabeta T cells and CD19 B cells. The children who served as transplant recipients had been given grafts of TCRalphabeta/CD19-depleted allogeneic hematopoietic cells. Libraries came from PCR. The sample was run on an Illumina HiSeq 2500. TCR library preparation used molecular barcoding, with unique molecular identifiers applied to normalize quantification of the TCRbeta repertoire. Clones were called with MiXCR by TCRdb after fastp trimmed the public reads at Q25, and only in-frame beta chains were retained. Each record represents a unique CDR3 protein, reported with the most common genes and DNA among its rows. In this sample the table shows 250,000 to 300,000 distinct CDR3 sequences, 6.5% to 9% of which occur a single time. The top ten constitute approximately 8.2% of the sample.

Here the chain combines TRBV29-1 and TRBJ1-1; TRBD1 agrees with 8 junctional bases. Sequencing was performed on peripheral blood, taken 360 days after TCRalphabeta/CD19-depleted stem cell transplant. The origin of this receptor is a female patient aged 2-10 years who had a stem cell transplant for Fanconi anemia, so the T cells may come from the graft donor. The bases read TGCAGCGTTGAAGGTCGTACAGGGGGGAGTACTGAAGCTTTCTTT. It codes for CSVEGRTGGSTEAFF.